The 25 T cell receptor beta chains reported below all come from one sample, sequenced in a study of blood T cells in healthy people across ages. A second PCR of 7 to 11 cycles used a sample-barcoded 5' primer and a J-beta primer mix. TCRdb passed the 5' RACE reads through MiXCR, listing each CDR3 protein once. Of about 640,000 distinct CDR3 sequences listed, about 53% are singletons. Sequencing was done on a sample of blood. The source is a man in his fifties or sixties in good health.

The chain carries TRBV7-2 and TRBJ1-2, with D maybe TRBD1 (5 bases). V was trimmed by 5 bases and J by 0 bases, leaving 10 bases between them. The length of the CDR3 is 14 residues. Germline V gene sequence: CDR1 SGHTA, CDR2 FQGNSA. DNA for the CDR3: TGTGCCAGCAGCCATCCGACAGCTAACTATGGCTACACCTTC. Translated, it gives CASSHPTANYGYTF.

In DNA, the CDR3 is TGCGCCAGCTCCAAAGTGCAAGGGAACACTGAAGCTTTCTTT. Its translation: CASSKVQGNTEAFF. J is TRBJ1-1 and V is TRBV4-1; D is unresolved. V was trimmed by 8 bases and J by 1 base, leaving 14 bases between them. The V gene's germline CDR1 is MGHRA and CDR2 YSYEKL. This CDR3 comprises 14 residues.

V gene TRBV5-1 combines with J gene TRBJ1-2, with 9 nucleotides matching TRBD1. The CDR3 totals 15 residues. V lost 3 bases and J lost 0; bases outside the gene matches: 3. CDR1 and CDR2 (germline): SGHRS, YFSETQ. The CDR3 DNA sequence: TGCGCCAGCAGCTCGGGACAGGGACCTAACTATGGCTACACCTTC. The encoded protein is CASSSGQGPNYGYTF.

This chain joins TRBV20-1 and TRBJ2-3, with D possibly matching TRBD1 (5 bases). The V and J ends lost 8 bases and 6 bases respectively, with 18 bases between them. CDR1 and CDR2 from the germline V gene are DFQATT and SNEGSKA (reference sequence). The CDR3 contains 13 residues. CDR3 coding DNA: TGCAGTTTTCTAGGACATCCAACCGATACGCAGTATTTT. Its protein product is CSFLGHPTDTQYF.

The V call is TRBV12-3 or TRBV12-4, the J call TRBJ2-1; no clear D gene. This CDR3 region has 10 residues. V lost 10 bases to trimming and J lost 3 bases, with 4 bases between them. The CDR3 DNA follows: TGTGCCATCGGCTACAATGAGCAGTTCTTC. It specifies CAIGYNEQFF.

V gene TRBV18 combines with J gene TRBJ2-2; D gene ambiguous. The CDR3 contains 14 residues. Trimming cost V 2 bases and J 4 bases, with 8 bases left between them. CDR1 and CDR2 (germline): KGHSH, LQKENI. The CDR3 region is CASSPIRSTGELFF. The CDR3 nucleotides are TGTGCCAGCTCACCAATCAGGAGCACCGGGGAGCTGTTTTTT.

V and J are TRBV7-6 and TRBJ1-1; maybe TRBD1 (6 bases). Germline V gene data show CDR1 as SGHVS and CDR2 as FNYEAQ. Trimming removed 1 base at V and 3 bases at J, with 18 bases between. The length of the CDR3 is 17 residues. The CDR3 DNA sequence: TGTGCCAGCAGCTTAGGGCCGACGGGGCAGGGGCACACTGAAGCTTTCTTT. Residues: CASSLGPTGQGHTEAFF.

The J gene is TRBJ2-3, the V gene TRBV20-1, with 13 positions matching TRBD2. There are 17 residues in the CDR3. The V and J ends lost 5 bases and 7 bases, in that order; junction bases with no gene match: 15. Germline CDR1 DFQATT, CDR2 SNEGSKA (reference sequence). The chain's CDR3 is CSAPDKRTSGGVNTQYF. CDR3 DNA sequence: TGCAGTGCTCCCGATAAGAGGACTAGCGGGGGCGTGAATACGCAGTATTTT.

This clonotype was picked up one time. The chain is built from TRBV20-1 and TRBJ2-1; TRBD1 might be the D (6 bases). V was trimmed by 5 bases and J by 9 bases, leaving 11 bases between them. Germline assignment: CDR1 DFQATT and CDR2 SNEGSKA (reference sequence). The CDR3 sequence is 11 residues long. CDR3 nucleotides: TGCAGTGCTGGCCCCAGGGGTGAGCAGTTCTTC. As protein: CSAGPRGEQFF.

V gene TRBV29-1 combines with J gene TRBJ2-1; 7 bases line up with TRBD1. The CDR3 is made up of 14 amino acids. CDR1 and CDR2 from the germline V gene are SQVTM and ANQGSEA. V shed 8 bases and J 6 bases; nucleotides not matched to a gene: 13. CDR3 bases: TGCAGCTTTTACAGGGGCCTCTATGCCAATGAGCAGTTCTTC. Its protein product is CSFYRGLYANEQFF.

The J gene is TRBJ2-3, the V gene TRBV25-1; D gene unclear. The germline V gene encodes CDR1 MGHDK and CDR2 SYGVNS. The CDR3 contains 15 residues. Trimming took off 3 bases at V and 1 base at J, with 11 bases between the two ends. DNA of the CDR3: TGTGCCAGCAGTGACCCGGGCCATCGCACAGATACGCAGTATTTT. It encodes CASSDPGHRTDTQYF.

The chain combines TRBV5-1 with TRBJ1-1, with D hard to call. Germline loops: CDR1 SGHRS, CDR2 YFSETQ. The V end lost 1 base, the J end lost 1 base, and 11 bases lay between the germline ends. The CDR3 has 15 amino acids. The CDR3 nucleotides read TGCGCCAGCAGCTTGACCCCTACTAAGAACACTGAAGCTTTCTTT. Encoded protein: CASSLTPTKNTEAFF.

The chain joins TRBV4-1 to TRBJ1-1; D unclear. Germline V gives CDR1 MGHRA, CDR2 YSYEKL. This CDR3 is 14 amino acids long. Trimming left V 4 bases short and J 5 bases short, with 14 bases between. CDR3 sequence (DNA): TGCGCCAGCAGCCCCCAGGTGTCGCTAACTGAAGCTTTCTTT. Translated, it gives CASSPQVSLTEAFF.

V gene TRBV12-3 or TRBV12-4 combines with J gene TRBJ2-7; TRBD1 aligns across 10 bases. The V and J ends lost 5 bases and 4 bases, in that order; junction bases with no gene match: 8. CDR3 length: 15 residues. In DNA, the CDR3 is TGTGCCAGCAGTCCCGCCCGGACAGGGGGATACGAGCAGTACTTC. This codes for CASSPARTGGYEQYF.

As DNA, the CDR3 is TGCGCGTCAGACACGGGGGGGGCCTACAATGAGCAGTTCTTC. Its protein is CASDTGGAYNEQFF. The chain employs TRBV5-1 and TRBJ2-1; TRBD2 aligns across 8 bases. Germline V gene lookup returns CDR1 SGHRS and CDR2 YFSETQ. The CDR3 has 14 residues.

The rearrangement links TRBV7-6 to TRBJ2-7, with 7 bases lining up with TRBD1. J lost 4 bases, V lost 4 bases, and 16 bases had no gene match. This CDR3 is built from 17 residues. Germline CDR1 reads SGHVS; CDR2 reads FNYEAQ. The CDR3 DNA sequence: TGTGCCAGCAGCTCTCAACCCAGCAAGGGGGCCTTATACGAGCAGTACTTC. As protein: CASSSQPSKGALYEQYF.

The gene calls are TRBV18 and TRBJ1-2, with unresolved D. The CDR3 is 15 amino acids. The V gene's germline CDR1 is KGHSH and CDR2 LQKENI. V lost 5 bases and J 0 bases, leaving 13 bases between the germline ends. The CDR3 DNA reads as TGTGCCAGCTCAAAAGGGATGGACTCTAACTATGGCTACACCTTC. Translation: CASSKGMDSNYGYTF.

CDR3 sequence (DNA): TGTGCCAGTAACGGTTATGAGCAGTTCTTC. This encodes CASNGYEQFF. The chain recombines TRBV28 with TRBJ2-1; no definite D call. This CDR3 has 10 amino acids. Germline loops: CDR1 MDHEN, CDR2 SYDVKM. V lost 9 bases to trimming and J lost 8 bases, with 8 bases between them.

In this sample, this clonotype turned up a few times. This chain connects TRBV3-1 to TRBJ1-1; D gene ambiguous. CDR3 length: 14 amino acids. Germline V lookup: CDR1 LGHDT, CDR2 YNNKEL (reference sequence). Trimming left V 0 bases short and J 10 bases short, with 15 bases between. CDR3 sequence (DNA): TGTGCCAGCAGCCAAGACATTCGGGGTCTTAGAGCTTTCTTT. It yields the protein CASSQDIRGLRAFF.

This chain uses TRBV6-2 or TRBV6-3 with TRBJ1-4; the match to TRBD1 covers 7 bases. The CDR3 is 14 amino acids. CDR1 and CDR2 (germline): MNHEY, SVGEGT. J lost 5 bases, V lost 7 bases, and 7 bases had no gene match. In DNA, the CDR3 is TGTGCCAGCACGCGATCAGGGGGGAATGAAAAACTGTTTTTT. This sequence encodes CASTRSGGNEKLFF.

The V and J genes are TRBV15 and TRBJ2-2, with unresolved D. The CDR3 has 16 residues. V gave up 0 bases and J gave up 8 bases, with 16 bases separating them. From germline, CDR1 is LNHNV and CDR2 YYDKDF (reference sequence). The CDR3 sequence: CATSRDRWTGSGELFF. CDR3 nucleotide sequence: TGTGCCACCAGCAGAGATCGGTGGACGGGCAGTGGGGAGCTGTTTTTT. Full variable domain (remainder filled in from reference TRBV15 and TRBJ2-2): DAMVIQNPRYQVTQFGKPVTLSCSQTLNHNVMYWYQQKSSQAPKLLFHYYDKDFNNEADTPDNFQSRRPNTSFCFLDIRSPGLGDTAMYLCATSRDRWTGSGELFFGEGSRLTVL.

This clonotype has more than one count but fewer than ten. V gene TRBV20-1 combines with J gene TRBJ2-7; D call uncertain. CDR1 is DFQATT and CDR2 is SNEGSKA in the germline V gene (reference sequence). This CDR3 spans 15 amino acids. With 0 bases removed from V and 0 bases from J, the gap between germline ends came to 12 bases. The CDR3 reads CSARDPSLSSYEQYF. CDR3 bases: TGCAGTGCTAGAGATCCCAGCCTAAGCTCCTACGAGCAGTACTTC.

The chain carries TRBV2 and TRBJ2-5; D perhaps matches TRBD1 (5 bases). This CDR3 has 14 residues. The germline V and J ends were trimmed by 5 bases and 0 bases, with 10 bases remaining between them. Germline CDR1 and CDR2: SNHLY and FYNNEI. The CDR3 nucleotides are TGTGCCAGCAGTATAAGACAGAACCAAGAGACCCAGTACTTC. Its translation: CASSIRQNQETQYF.

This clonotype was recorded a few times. CDR3 nucleotides: TGTGCCAGCACCAGGGACAGGGACGATGAGCAGTACTTC. It translates to CASTRDRDDEQYF. The chain recombines TRBV9 with TRBJ2-5; 9 nucleotides align to TRBD1. From germline, CDR1 is SGDLS and CDR2 YYNGEE. V shed 6 bases and J 11 bases; nucleotides not matched to a gene: 11. This CDR3 has 13 amino acids.

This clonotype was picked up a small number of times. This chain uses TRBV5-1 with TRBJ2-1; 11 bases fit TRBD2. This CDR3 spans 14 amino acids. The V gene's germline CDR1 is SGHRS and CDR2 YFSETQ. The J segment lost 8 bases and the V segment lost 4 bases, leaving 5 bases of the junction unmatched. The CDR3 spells CASSLTSGGDEQFF. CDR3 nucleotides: TGCGCCAGCAGCCTTACTAGCGGGGGTGATGAGCAGTTCTTC.